Reported below is one TCR beta chain. The data originate from a study of blood T cell repertoires in COVID-19. Trimming cost V 5 bases and J 6 bases; bases outside gene matches: 4. This CDR3 spans 12 amino acids. From germline, CDR1 is GTSNPN and CDR2 SVGIG (reference sequence). Study processing details: Reference gene primer amplification in the assay estimated nucleated cell counts. Data came from immunoSEQ multiplex PCR; TCRdb stores just in-frame clones and leaves some out. V and J calls and clone size are as listed in that table; D and trimming were resolved from the DNA. The table has some 100,000 clones, around 88% seen once.

This TCR derives from a human donor in a cohort sampled during active COVID-19. The genes are TRBV30 and TRBJ2-7; 10 bases are shared with TRBD1. Sequenced material: peripheral blood. CDR3 DNA: TGTGCCTGGGAGACAGGGGGCTTCGAGCAGTACTTC. This sequence encodes CAWETGGFEQYF.